These T cell receptor beta chains were read from a single sample in a study of blood T cell repertoires in COVID-19. The assay was immunoSEQ multiplex PCR, and TCRdb's table has in-frame clones only and misses some. The profile shows under 450,000 clones, around 84% of them singletons. The source material was peripheral blood. These receptors came from a human donor with acute or convalescent COVID-19. The donor label of this sample is uncertain. CDR3s include the opening cysteine and the closing phenylalanine or tryptophan. Fields, in order: clone size, D gene, V gene, J gene, CDR3 DNA, CDR3 protein. A D gene is named only where the DNA matches it firmly. Clone size is not always given. Where it is, it says once, few, many or a class for expanded clones.

clone size: -; D gene: -; V gene: TRBV29-1; J gene: TRBJ2-1; CDR3 DNA: TGCAGCGTTGCTGCGCAGGGTTCCTACAATGAGCAGTTCTTC; CDR3 protein: CSVAAQGSYNEQFF
clone size: -; D gene: TRBD2; V gene: TRBV25-1; J gene: TRBJ2-1; CDR3 DNA: TGTGCCAGCAGTGATCTTCTAGCGGGAGTATCAAATGAGCAGTTCTTC; CDR3 protein: CASSDLLAGVSNEQFF
clone size: -; D gene: -; V gene: TRBV28; J gene: TRBJ1-3; CDR3 DNA: TGTGCCAGCAGTTTAGTAGGGAGAAAGGGAAACACCATATATTTT; CDR3 protein: CASSLVGRKGNTIYF
clone size: once; D gene: -; V gene: TRBV6-5; J gene: TRBJ2-5; CDR3 DNA: TGTGCCACGACGAGTTGGGGGCGCAGGGAGACCCAGTACTTC; CDR3 protein: CATTSWGRRETQYF
clone size: -; D gene: -; V gene: TRBV5-1; J gene: TRBJ1-1; CDR3 DNA: TGCGCCAGCAGCTTGGGACAGGCCGGCGGGACTGAAGCTTTCTTT; CDR3 protein: CASSLGQAGGTEAFF
clone size: -; D gene: TRBD2; V gene: TRBV2; J gene: TRBJ2-1; CDR3 DNA: TGTGCCAGCACTACGGGACTAGCGGCATATGAGCAGTTCTTC; CDR3 protein: CASTTGLAAYEQFF
clone size: -; D gene: TRBD1; V gene: TRBV5-1; J gene: TRBJ1-2; CDR3 DNA: TGCGCCAGCAGCACCCAGGGGGCCGAGGGCTACACCTTC; CDR3 protein: CASSTQGAEGYTF
clone size: -; D gene: -; V gene: TRBV30; J gene: TRBJ2-2; CDR3 DNA: TGTGCCTGGACTTCCGGGTCAACGGGCACCGGGGAGCTGTTTTTT; CDR3 protein: CAWTSGSTGTGELFF
clone size: -; D gene: -; V gene: TRBV3-1/TRBV3-2; J gene: TRBJ2-5; CDR3 DNA: TGTGCCAGCAGCCTAAGATCGACAGGTAAAGAGACCCAGTACTTC; CDR3 protein: CASSLRSTGKETQYF
clone size: -; D gene: -; V gene: TRBV12-3/TRBV12-4; J gene: TRBJ1-1; CDR3 DNA: TGTGCCAGCAGCGGCGGGGGGTCCACTGAAGCTTTCTTT; CDR3 protein: CASSGGGSTEAFF
clone size: -; D gene: -; V gene: TRBV9; J gene: TRBJ2-3; CDR3 DNA: TGTGCCAGCAGCCTATCAAGCACAGATACGCAGTATTTT; CDR3 protein: CASSLSSTDTQYF
clone size: -; D gene: -; V gene: TRBV2; J gene: TRBJ2-2; CDR3 DNA: TGTGCCAGCAGTGGGAGTAGGGGAAGCACCGGGGAGCTGTTTTTT; CDR3 protein: CASSGSRGSTGELFF
clone size: once; D gene: -; V gene: TRBV30; J gene: TRBJ1-2; CDR3 DNA: TGTGCCTGGAGTGTAACTTTGAATCATGGCTACACCTTC; CDR3 protein: CAWSVTLNHGYTF
clone size: -; D gene: -; V gene: TRBV20-1; J gene: TRBJ2-7; CDR3 DNA: TGCAGTGCTGGCCTCGTTCGCGAGCAGTACTTC; CDR3 protein: CSAGLVREQYF
clone size: -; D gene: -; V gene: TRBV7-2; J gene: TRBJ1-2; CDR3 DNA: TGTGCCAGCAGGCCTGACAGAGCCCCTGGCTACACCTTC; CDR3 protein: CASRPDRAPGYTF
clone size: -; D gene: -; V gene: TRBV5-4; J gene: TRBJ2-7; CDR3 DNA: TGTGCCAGCAGCTTGGTTGGTAGCGGACCCTACGAGCAGTACTTC; CDR3 protein: CASSLVGSGPYEQYF
clone size: -; D gene: TRBD2; V gene: TRBV6-5; J gene: TRBJ2-7; CDR3 DNA: TGTGCCAGCAGTTACACTAGCGGGAGGGCCTACGAGCAGTACTTC; CDR3 protein: CASSYTSGRAYEQYF
clone size: -; D gene: -; V gene: TRBV2; J gene: TRBJ2-6; CDR3 DNA: TGTGCCAGCAGTTTATACAGGGTTCAGGCTGGGGCCAACGTCCTGACTTTC; CDR3 protein: CASSLYRVQAGANVLTF
clone size: -; D gene: -; V gene: TRBV7-9; J gene: TRBJ2-2; CDR3 DNA: TGTGCCAGCAGCTTGTCTTGGAACACCGGGGAGCTGTTTTTT; CDR3 protein: CASSLSWNTGELFF
clone size: -; D gene: -; V gene: TRBV1; J gene: TRBJ2-3; CDR3 DNA: TGCACCAGCAGCCAAGATCCGGGGCAGGGGAGCACAGATACGCAGTATTTT; CDR3 protein: CTSSQDPGQGSTDTQYF
clone size: -; D gene: -; V gene: TRBV21-1; J gene: TRBJ1-1; CDR3 DNA: TGTGCCAGCAGCAAAAATCATCGACAGTGGGACACTGAAGCTTTCTTT; CDR3 protein: CASSKNHRQWDTEAFF
clone size: -; D gene: TRBD2; V gene: TRBV5-4; J gene: TRBJ2-7; CDR3 DNA: TGTGCCAGCAGCGGCGGGGGAGGCAGCACCTACGAGCAGTACTTC; CDR3 protein: CASSGGGGSTYEQYF
clone size: -; D gene: TRBD1; V gene: TRBV10-3; J gene: TRBJ1-1; CDR3 DNA: TGTGCCATCAGTGCTCAACAGGGGCTTCTGTTCACTGAAGCTTTCTTT; CDR3 protein: CAISAQQGLLFTEAFF
clone size: -; D gene: -; V gene: TRBV3-1/TRBV3-2; J gene: TRBJ1-1; CDR3 DNA: TGTGCCAGCAGCCAAGGTGGGGCGGGGGTCACTGAAGCTTTCTTT; CDR3 protein: CASSQGGAGVTEAFF
clone size: -; D gene: TRBD1; V gene: TRBV6-5; J gene: TRBJ2-1; CDR3 DNA: TGTGCCAGCAGTTACGAACAGGGGAGTGAGCAGTTCTTC; CDR3 protein: CASSYEQGSEQFF
clone size: -; D gene: TRBD1; V gene: TRBV14; J gene: TRBJ2-2; CDR3 DNA: TGTGCCAGCAGCCGGAGGGCCGGGACAGGAGGGGCCGGGGAGCTGTTTTTT; CDR3 protein: CASSRRAGTGGAGELFF
clone size: -; D gene: -; V gene: TRBV14; J gene: TRBJ1-1; CDR3 DNA: TGTGCCAGCAGCCTTTCGAGGTTTTCTGAAGCTTTCTTT; CDR3 protein: CASSLSRFSEAFF
clone size: -; D gene: TRBD1; V gene: TRBV19; J gene: TRBJ1-2; CDR3 DNA: TGTGCCAGTAGCAAGGGGAAGGGGGCCTATGGCTACACCTTC; CDR3 protein: CASSKGKGAYGYTF
clone size: -; D gene: -; V gene: TRBV7-2; J gene: TRBJ2-1; CDR3 DNA: TGTGCCAGCAGCTTAGATTATAGGGCGGGGGAGCAGTTCTTC; CDR3 protein: CASSLDYRAGEQFF